The next 24 T cell receptor beta chains were all read from a single sample in a study of T cell responses to AZD1222 COVID-19 vaccine. Measured with immunoSEQ multiplex PCR; TCRdb has only the in-frame clones, and not every one. The profile shows some 140,000 clones, 92% of them singletons. Specimen: peripheral blood, collected on day 0 of AZD1222 vaccination. These receptors came from an adult in good health.

The chain has TRBV7-8 and TRBJ1-4, with a tentative D call TRBD1 (6 bases). Germline-derived CDR1 and CDR2 are SGHVS and FQNEAQ. The ends were cut back, 5 bases at V and 1 base at J, with 11 bases in the middle. CDR3 length: 15 amino acids. CDR3 bases: TGTGCCAGCAGCCGTAACAGGGTAACTAATGAAAAACTGTTTTTT. It yields the protein CASSRNRVTNEKLFF.

V gene TRBV27 combines with J gene TRBJ2-7, with D perhaps matching TRBD1 or TRBD2 (5 bases each). The CDR3 totals 13 residues. CDR1 and CDR2 (germline): MNHEY, SMNVEV (reference sequence). Trimming cost V 3 bases and J 7 bases, with 13 bases left between them. CDR3 sequence: CASSLGESIEQYF. CDR3 in DNA: TGTGCCAGCAGTTTGGGGGAGTCGATAGAGCAGTACTTC.

This clone is a singleton in its sample. The rearrangement joins TRBV11-3 to TRBJ2-1; perhaps TRBD2 as D (5 bases). Germline CDR1 is SGHNT and CDR2 is YENEEA. The CDR3 runs to 13 residues. The V gene lost 0 bases and the J gene lost 8 bases, with 8 bases spanning the gap. The CDR3 sequence is CASSLDGIYEQFF. The CDR3, as DNA: TGTGCCAGCAGCTTAGACGGGATCTATGAGCAGTTCTTC.

The gene calls are TRBV5-1 and TRBJ2-3; TRBD1 matches 8 bases. CDR1 SGHRS and CDR2 YFSETQ come from the germline V gene. The CDR3 is 14 amino acids. J lost 3 bases, V lost 4 bases, and 4 bases had no gene match. The CDR3 is CASSPGTGTDTQYF. DNA for the CDR3: TGCGCCAGCAGCCCAGGGACAGGAACAGATACGCAGTATTTT. Based on the CDR3 plus reference TRBV5-1 and TRBJ2-3, the full variable domain is KAGVTQTPRYLIKTRGQQVTLSCSPISGHRSVSWYQQTPGQGLQFLFEYFSETQRNKGNFPGRFSGRQFSNSRSEMNVSTLELGDSALYLCASSPGTGTDTQYFGPGTRLTVL.

As DNA, the CDR3 is TGTGCCAGCAGTGCACCCGGGACGGACAACACTGAAGCTTTCTTT. This encodes CASSAPGTDNTEAFF. The chain joins TRBV27 to TRBJ1-1; maybe TRBD1 (5 bases). Germline loops: CDR1 MNHEY, CDR2 SMNVEV (reference sequence). With 5 bases removed from V and 2 bases from J, the gap between germline ends came to 15 bases. There are 15 residues in the CDR3.

As regards this clone: Other DNA variants within this sample encode the same CDR3. V usage is TRBV19 and J usage is TRBJ1-5, with TRBD1 identical over 7 bases. The germline CDR1 and CDR2 sequences are LNHDA and SQIVND (reference sequence). This CDR3 contains 14 residues. V was pared by 2 bases and J by 2 bases, with 0 bases of the junction left unmatched. CDR3 in amino acids: CASSITGGNQPQHF. DNA of the CDR3: TGTGCCAGTAGTATAACAGGGGGCAATCAGCCCCAGCATTTT.

This clone was found once. The V call is TRBV6-6, the J call TRBJ2-1; 11 nucleotides match TRBD2. Losses at the gene ends were 2 bases for V and 7 bases for J; bases not matched to a gene: 7. This CDR3 is 16 amino acids long. Germline values: CDR1 MNHNY, CDR2 SVGAGI (reference sequence). The CDR3 region is CASSYLTSGEENEQFF. The CDR3 nucleotides read TGTGCCAGCAGTTACCTGACTAGCGGGGAGGAAAATGAGCAGTTCTTC.

The J gene is TRBJ1-2, the V gene TRBV19, with 10 positions matching TRBD1. Germline CDR1 and CDR2: LNHDA and SQIVND (reference sequence). The CDR3 is 13 amino acids. V was clipped by 6 bases and J by 8 bases; unmatched bases: 6. In nucleotides, the CDR3 is TGTGCCAGTAGCTCTACGACAGGGGGCGGCTACACCTTC. It encodes CASSSTTGGGYTF.

The rearrangement uses TRBV4-3 and TRBJ1-1; no reliable D call. Germline V lookup: CDR1 LGHNA, CDR2 YSLEER. The CDR3 has 13 residues. Trimming removed 0 bases from V and 4 bases from J, with 6 bases in between. CDR3 in amino acids: CASSQERITEAFF. In DNA, the CDR3 is TGCGCCAGCAGCCAAGAGAGGATCACTGAAGCTTTCTTT.

The sample holds one count of this clone. This sequence joins TRBV2 and TRBJ1-1, with D hard to call. Germline CDR1 and CDR2: SNHLY and FYNNEI. The CDR3 sequence is 13 residues long. V shed 3 bases and J shed 2 bases, with 7 bases lying between them. Here the CDR3 reads CASSDIINTEAFF. In DNA form, the CDR3 reads TGTGCCAGCAGTGATATAATAAACACTGAAGCTTTCTTT.

Worth noting for this clone: This sample includes further DNA sequences coding for the same CDR3. The V call is TRBV11-3, the J call TRBJ2-3; D remains ambiguous. The CDR3 consists of 13 residues. The germline CDR1 and CDR2 sequences are SGHNT and YENEEA. V dropped 3 bases and J dropped 1 base, with 5 bases sitting between them. CDR3 bases: TGTGCCAGCAGCTTCGGCCGCACAGATACGCAGTATTTT. Protein sequence: CASSFGRTDTQYF.

A remark on this clone: At the DNA level, this CDR3 is encoded by other sequences in the same sample as well. This chain uses TRBV18 with TRBJ2-2; 9 nucleotides line up with TRBD1. In germline, CDR1 is KGHSH, CDR2 LQKENI. Unmatched junction bases numbered 4, after V lost 6 bases and J lost 2 bases. The CDR3 consists of 15 residues. In DNA, the CDR3 is TGTGCCAGCTCCCCGGGACAGGGAAACACCGGGGAGCTGTTTTTT. Residues: CASSPGQGNTGELFF.

The CDR3 here is CASSLALSGTVAVPYNEQFF. The CDR3 bases are TGTGCCAGCAGCTTAGCGCTAAGTGGCACAGTAGCGGTTCCCTACAATGAGCAGTTCTTC. The chain joins TRBV7-2 to TRBJ2-1; D possibly corresponds to TRBD2 (6 bases). Germline V lookup: CDR1 SGHTA, CDR2 FQGNSA. V lost 0 bases to trimming and J lost 2 bases, with 23 bases between them. The CDR3 is 20 amino acids. The full variable domain, with the rest looked up from reference TRBV7-2 and TRBJ2-1, is GAGVSQSPSNKVTEKGKDVELRCDPISGHTALYWYRQSLGQGLEFLIYFQGNSAPDKSGLPSDRFSAERTGGSVSTLTIQRTQQEDSAVYLCASSLALSGTVAVPYNEQFFGPGTRLTVL.

This chain connects TRBV9 to TRBJ2-1; 9 nucleotides line up with TRBD1. CDR3 size: 17 residues. Germline CDR1 and CDR2: SGDLS and YYNGEE. With V trimmed by 4 bases and J by 2 bases, 10 bases remained unmatched. The CDR3 protein is CASSPEGTGPPYNEQFF. The CDR3 DNA reads as TGTGCCAGCAGCCCTGAAGGGACAGGGCCTCCCTACAATGAGCAGTTCTTC. Looking up the rest from reference TRBV9 and TRBJ2-1 gives the full variable domain: DSGVTQTPKHLITATGQRVTLRCSPRSGDLSVYWYQQSLDQGLQFLIQYYNGEERAKGNILERFSAQQFPDLHSELNLSSLELGDSALYFCASSPEGTGPPYNEQFFGPGTRLTVL.

V is TRBV24-1 and J is TRBJ2-1; 8 bases line up with TRBD2. This CDR3 is built from 15 residues. J was trimmed by 4 bases and V by 5 bases; bases with no gene match: 6. Germline CDR1 is KGHDR and CDR2 is SFDVKD. CDR3 residues: CATSGAGGRYNEQFF. The CDR3 DNA reads TGTGCCACCAGTGGGGCGGGAGGTCGATACAATGAGCAGTTCTTC.

This clone was counted between two and nine times. The genes are TRBV2 and TRBJ1-1, with D perhaps matching TRBD1 (5 bases). CDR3 length: 16 residues. Trimming pared 1 base from V and 2 bases from J, leaving 14 bases between. The V gene's germline CDR1 is SNHLY and CDR2 FYNNEI. CDR3 protein: CASSEDGARPNTEAFF. In DNA form, the CDR3 reads TGTGCCAGCAGTGAAGATGGGGCCCGTCCTAACACTGAAGCTTTCTTT.

The J gene is TRBJ1-1, the V gene TRBV4-3; D ambiguous. Germline V gene lookup returns CDR1 LGHNA and CDR2 YSLEER. The CDR3 has 13 residues. V lost 4 bases and J 4 bases, leaving 10 bases between the germline ends. CDR3 region: CASSLQSGTEAFF. CDR3 coding DNA: TGCGCCAGCAGCCTACAGTCGGGCACTGAAGCTTTCTTT.

This chain uses TRBV4-1 with TRBJ2-6; D may be TRBD1 or TRBD2 (5 bases each). The V end was cut by 4 bases, the J end by 0 bases, with 25 bases between. This CDR3 comprises 21 residues. The germline CDR1 and CDR2 sequences are MGHRA and YSYEKL. This CDR3 is CASSLIGGKLARNSGANVLTF. The CDR3 DNA follows: TGCGCCAGCAGCCTCATTGGGGGAAAATTAGCTCGTAACTCTGGGGCCAACGTCCTGACTTTC.

This rearrangement joins TRBV7-9 to TRBJ2-7; D unresolved. The CDR3 is 14 residues long. V was cut by 8 bases and J by 2 bases, with 16 bases left in between. CDR1 is SEHNR, CDR2 FQNEAQ, per germline (reference sequence). CDR3 sequence: CASEKIKGTYEQYF. The CDR3 DNA is TGTGCCAGCGAAAAAATTAAGGGAACCTACGAGCAGTACTTC.

The chain combines TRBV5-1 with TRBJ1-2; D is unclear. The ends were cut back, 0 bases at V and 6 bases at J, with 21 bases in the middle. This CDR3 is built from 17 residues. CDR1 is SGHRS, CDR2 YFSETQ, per germline. The CDR3 sequence is CASSLDSPSAGFHGYTF. CDR3 bases: TGCGCCAGCAGCTTGGACTCTCCCAGCGCCGGTTTCCATGGCTACACCTTC.

The gene calls are TRBV10-2 and TRBJ1-2, with a tentative D call TRBD1 (5 bases). The CDR3 extends over 14 amino acids. CDR1 and CDR2 from the germline V gene are WSHSY and SAAADI. Trimming left V 3 bases short and J 4 bases short, with 12 bases between. As DNA, the CDR3 is TGCGCCAGCAGTGACCCCGACAGCCTCTATGGCTACACCTTC. Its protein is CASSDPDSLYGYTF.

The rearrangement links TRBV5-1 to TRBJ1-6; the D gene is possibly TRBD1 (6 bases). Trimming took 4 bases from V and 7 from J, leaving 15 bases between them. The CDR3 is made up of 15 amino acids. In germline, CDR1 is SGHRS, CDR2 YFSETQ. CDR3 nucleotide sequence: TGCGCCAGCAGCCCCTCACAGGGACGGAATTCACCCCTCCACTTT. Protein: CASSPSQGRNSPLHF.

V is TRBV6-4 and J is TRBJ1-5, with TRBD1 as a possible D gene (5 bases). The germline V gene has CDR1 MRHNA and CDR2 SNTAGT. The length of the CDR3 is 14 residues. The V gene lost 2 bases and the J gene lost 6 bases, with 11 bases spanning the gap. The CDR3 coding sequence is TGTGCCAGCAGTGACAGGGTAGGGGCTCAGCCCCAGCATTTT. Translated, it gives CASSDRVGAQPQHF.

The chain links TRBV4-2 to TRBJ2-4, with D perhaps TRBD2 (6 bases). This CDR3 has 15 amino acids. CDR1 is LGHNA, CDR2 YNFKEQ, per germline. V was shortened by 3 bases and J by 0 bases, with 9 bases between the two germline ends. For the CDR3, the DNA is TGTGCCAGCAGCCAGGGGGGATCAGCCAAAAACATTCAGTACTTC. Translating it yields CASSQGGSAKNIQYF.